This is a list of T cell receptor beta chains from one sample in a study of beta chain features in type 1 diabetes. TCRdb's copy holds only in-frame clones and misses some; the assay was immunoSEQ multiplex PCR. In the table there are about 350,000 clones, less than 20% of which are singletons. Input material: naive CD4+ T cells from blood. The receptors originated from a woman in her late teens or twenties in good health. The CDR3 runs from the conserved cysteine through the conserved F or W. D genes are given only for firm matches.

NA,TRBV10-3,CAITSRGGANTEAFF
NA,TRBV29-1,CSAGGGYTEAFF
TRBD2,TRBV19,CASSIGLAGRETQYF
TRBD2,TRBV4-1,CASSARGVAGGPSYEQYF
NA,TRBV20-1,CSAYSAEAFF
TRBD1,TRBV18,CASSRDRADEQYF
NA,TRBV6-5,CASSSRQDSPLHF
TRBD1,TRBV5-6,CASSTRDRGEQFF
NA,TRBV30,CAWSVFSVSYGYTF
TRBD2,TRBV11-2,CASSLIVAGGIQYEQYF
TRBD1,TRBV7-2,CASSFRRGNGYTF
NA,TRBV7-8,CASSLQQGYEQYF
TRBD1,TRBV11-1,CASSLGQVQEQYF
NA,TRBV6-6,CASSYSRGSGEQFF
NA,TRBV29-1,CSASRGLGTDTQYF
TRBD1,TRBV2,CASSGGQAQETQYF
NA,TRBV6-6,CASSRTTGDTQYF
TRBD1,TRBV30,CAWSRPDRVLYYGYTF
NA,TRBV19,CASSPAGTSYEQYF
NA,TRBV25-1,CASSEQGGNEKLFF
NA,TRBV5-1,CASSLGDGANVLTF
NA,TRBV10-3,CAITGSGNTEAFF
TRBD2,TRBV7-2,CASSTSGTSGFEQFF
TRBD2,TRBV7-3,CASSPGGGPLTYNEQFF
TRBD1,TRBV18,CASSPPDRVGNQPQHF
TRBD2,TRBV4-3,CASSQGGGSSYEQYF
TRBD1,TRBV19,CASSTLEQGAHEQYF
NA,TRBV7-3,CASSSQGSGELFF
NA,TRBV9,CASSPRGGVTGELFF
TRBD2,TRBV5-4,CASSFGGGGAGELFF
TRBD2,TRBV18,CASSPTSGGDNEQFF
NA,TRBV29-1,CSVASRILEETQYF
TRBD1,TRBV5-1,CASSLNRGRSSYNEQFF
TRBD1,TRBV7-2,CASRRTGGYGYTF
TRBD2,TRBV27,CASSRRTSGRNEQFF
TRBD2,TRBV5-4,CASSFERGDNEQFF
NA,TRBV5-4,CASSPGHPNTGELFF
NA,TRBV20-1,CSASPQETQYF
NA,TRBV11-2,CASRRFTFGEETQYF
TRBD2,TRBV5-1,CASSQSGVDTQYF
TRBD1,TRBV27,CASSLDRDFTEAFF
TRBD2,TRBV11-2,CASSWGGGRIPYNEQFF
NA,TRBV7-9,CASRVGANVLTF
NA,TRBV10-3,CAISDSETTNEKLFF
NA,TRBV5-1,CASSLVAGNSYEQYF
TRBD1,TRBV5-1,CASSFNTGGAETQYF
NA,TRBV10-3,CAIHALGSQNEQFF
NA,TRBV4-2,CASSQASVTSWNEQFF
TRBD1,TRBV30,CAWSAWTGDSSGANVLTF
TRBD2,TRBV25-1,CASSDTSGRAFGELFF
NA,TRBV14,CASSQNGGTQYF
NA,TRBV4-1,CASSLGGPNQPQHF
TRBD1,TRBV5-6,CASSVPGQHTGELFF
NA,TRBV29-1,CSVETGFRNEQFF
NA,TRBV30,CAWSRESIPEAFF